Each of the 23 T cell receptor beta chains below was sequenced from the same sample in a study of cytomegalovirus exposure and HLA in healthy donors. Repertoires were generated with immunoSEQ multiplex PCR, while TCRdb's copy carries only in-frame clones and drops some. The data contain fewer than 150,000 clones, 85% to 90% of them seen just once; the ten biggest clones take up 7.5% to 9%. The sequencing sample was made of PBMCs. Receptors were obtained from a man in his late teens or twenties in good health and CMV-seropositive.

The chain combines TRBV10-3 with TRBJ2-1; D uncertain. Trimming took 6 bases from V and 8 from J, leaving 8 bases between them. The CDR3 extends over 11 amino acids. Germline CDR1 ENHRY, CDR2 SYGVKD. The CDR3 nucleotides read TGTGCCATCAGCCTTAATTATGAGCAGTTCTTC. Translated, it gives CAISLNYEQFF.

This clone was seen only a few times. This sequence joins TRBV7-2 and TRBJ2-7, with D unclear. CDR1 is SGHTA, CDR2 FQGNSA, per germline. Trimming left V 4 bases short and J 3 bases short, with 19 bases between. The CDR3 totals 16 residues. CDR3 protein: CASSYEDSSPFYEQYF. CDR3 sequence (DNA): TGTGCCAGCAGCTACGAAGACTCCTCGCCGTTCTACGAGCAGTACTTC.

The chain links TRBV2 to TRBJ1-1, with D unclear. V lost 7 bases to trimming and J lost 2 bases, with 23 bases between them. The CDR3 length is 17 residues. Looked up from germline, CDR1 is SNHLY and CDR2 is FYNNEI. As DNA, the CDR3 is TGTGCCAGCACCGGAGGAATGAGGCGGGCCGGCAACACTGAAGCTTTCTTT. As protein: CASTGGMRRAGNTEAFF. Full variable domain (outside the CDR3, taken from reference TRBV2 and TRBJ1-1): EPEVTQTPSHQVTQMGQEVILRCVPISNHLYFYWYRQILGQKVEFLVSFYNNEISEKSEIFDDQFSVERPDGSNFTLKIRSTKLEDSAMYFCASTGGMRRAGNTEAFFGQGTRLTVV.

The chain links TRBV19 to TRBJ2-7; TRBD2 is a possible D gene (6 bases). Germline CDR1 LNHDA, CDR2 SQIVND (reference sequence). Trimming cost V 3 bases and J 6 bases, with 9 bases left between them. The CDR3 covers 12 residues. The CDR3 DNA reads as TGTGCCAGTAGTATCGGGGGAGGCGAGCAGTACTTC. Residues: CASSIGGGEQYF.

The CDR3 is CSVESWFRAFF. The CDR3 DNA reads as TGCAGCGTTGAATCGTGGTTCAGAGCTTTCTTT. The genes are TRBV29-1 and TRBJ1-1; D is unresolved. V dropped 2 bases and J dropped 10 bases, with 11 bases sitting between them. Germline CDR1 and CDR2: SQVTM and ANQGSEA. The CDR3 totals 11 residues.

The V and J genes are TRBV6-5 and TRBJ2-3; 8 positions match TRBD2. V was pared by 6 bases and J by 5 bases, with 10 bases of the junction left unmatched. The CDR3 spans 15 residues. Germline loops: CDR1 MNHEY, CDR2 SVGAGI. CDR3 bases: TGTGCCAGCAGCTCGAGCGGGAGCGAGAAAGATACGCAGTATTTT. Translating it yields CASSSSGSEKDTQYF.

This clone was seen a handful of times. The chain links TRBV15 to TRBJ1-2; TRBD1 aligns across 11 bases. CDR3 size: 15 residues. CDR1 and CDR2 from the germline V gene are LNHNV and YYDKDF (reference sequence). J was trimmed by 2 bases and V by 1 base; bases with no gene match: 0. The CDR3 region is CATSRGTGGNYGYTF. CDR3 bases: TGTGCCACCAGCAGAGGGACAGGGGGCAACTATGGCTACACCTTC.

The chain links TRBV10-3 to TRBJ1-2, with 9 positions matching TRBD1. Losses at the gene ends were 10 bases for V and 5 bases for J; bases not matched to a gene: 11. The CDR3 has 14 amino acids. Germline CDR1 ENHRY, CDR2 SYGVKD. CDR3 protein: CATRPGTGWYGYTF. CDR3 DNA: TGTGCCACCAGACCCGGGACAGGGTGGTATGGCTACACCTTC.

This clone was observed a few times. The rearrangement joins TRBV5-8 to TRBJ1-1; the D is unclear. Germline V CDR1 and CDR2: SGHTS, YDEGEE. The CDR3 loop spans 16 amino acids. V was shortened by 2 bases and J by 0 bases, with 14 bases between the two germline ends. CDR3 in amino acids: CASSFRVGRLNTEAFF. The CDR3, as DNA: TGTGCCAGCAGCTTTCGAGTTGGGAGGCTGAACACTGAAGCTTTCTTT.

This rearrangement joins TRBV18 to TRBJ2-7; 8 nucleotides line up with TRBD1. V trimming: 3 bases; J trimming: 2 bases; junction bases outside the gene matches: 6. Germline loops: CDR1 KGHSH, CDR2 LQKENI. CDR3 size: 15 residues. CDR3 sequence: CASSPDRVVAYEQYF. The DNA for the CDR3 is TGTGCCAGCTCACCGGACAGGGTAGTCGCCTACGAGCAGTACTTC.

The chain couples TRBV29-1 to TRBJ1-1; TRBD1 agrees at 8 bases. Germline CDR1 reads SQVTM; CDR2 reads ANQGSEA. With V trimmed by 7 bases and J by 6 bases, 10 bases remained unmatched. CDR3 length: 13 residues. As DNA, the CDR3 is TGCAGCGCCCGACAGGGGCGCCCCCCTGAAGCTTTCTTT. Amino acid sequence: CSARQGRPPEAFF.

This clone was observed a handful of times. The rearrangement uses TRBV7-9 and TRBJ2-7, with D possibly matching TRBD2 (5 bases). CDR3 length: 12 residues. V was cut by 5 bases and J by 6 bases, with 11 bases left in between. The germline CDR1 and CDR2 sequences are SEHNR and FQNEAQ (reference sequence). As DNA, the CDR3 is TGTGCCAGCAGCCGAGGGCCCCTCGAGCAGTACTTC. This codes for CASSRGPLEQYF.

This chain connects TRBV4-1 to TRBJ2-7; TRBD1 matches 9 bases. From germline, CDR1 is MGHRA and CDR2 YSYEKL. V gave up 1 base and J gave up 0 bases; unmatched junction bases: 1. The CDR3 totals 15 residues. The CDR3 here is CASSQGQGGSYEQYF. For the CDR3, the DNA is TGCGCCAGCAGCCAAGGACAGGGGGGCTCCTACGAGCAGTACTTC.

The chain recombines TRBV4-1 with TRBJ2-3, with 8 nucleotides matching TRBD2. This CDR3 has 15 residues. V dropped 4 bases and J dropped 2; count of bases not matched to a gene: 5. Germline V gene sequence: CDR1 MGHRA, CDR2 YSYEKL. The DNA of the CDR3 is TGCGCCAGCAGCCTAGCGGGACGCCCCACAGATACGCAGTATTTT. Translated: CASSLAGRPTDTQYF.

The chain joins TRBV7-3 to TRBJ2-6, with 7 positions matching TRBD1. CDR1 and CDR2 from the germline V gene are SGHTA and FQGTGA. The CDR3 extends over 15 amino acids. Unmatched junction bases numbered 3, after V lost 5 bases and J lost 2 bases. CDR3 nucleotides: TGTGCCAGCAGCCGAGACAGGGCTGGGGCCAACGTCCTGACTTTC. Translating it yields CASSRDRAGANVLTF.

This chain uses TRBV7-8 with TRBJ2-7, with TRBD1 matching over 7 bases. Germline V gene sequence: CDR1 SGHVS, CDR2 FQNEAQ. Losses at the gene ends were 3 bases for V and 2 bases for J; bases not matched to a gene: 7. This CDR3 region has 15 residues. The CDR3 reads CASSFRTGQTYEQYF. CDR3 coding DNA: TGTGCCAGCAGCTTTAGAACGGGACAGACCTACGAGCAGTACTTC. The full variable domain, with the rest looked up from reference TRBV7-8 and TRBJ2-7, is GAGVSQSPRYKVAKRGQDVALRCDPISGHVSLFWYQQALGQGPEFLTYFQNEAQLDKSGLPSDRFFAERPEGSVSTLKIQRTQQEDSAVYLCASSFRTGQTYEQYFGPGTRLTVT.

This chain links TRBV7-6 with TRBJ1-3; D might be TRBD1 (5 bases). The CDR3 consists of 16 residues. Germline values: CDR1 SGHVS, CDR2 FNYEAQ. Trimming removed 5 bases at V and 0 bases at J, with 14 bases between. CDR3 loop: CASSPLGGYSGNTIYF. CDR3 nucleotide sequence: TGTGCCAGCAGCCCCCTTGGGGGGTACTCTGGAAACACCATATATTTT.

This clone was recorded once. The chain links TRBV6-4 to TRBJ2-1; D might be TRBD1 (6 bases). Germline V gene lookup returns CDR1 MRHNA and CDR2 SNTAGT. CDR3 size: 16 residues. Trimming stripped 2 bases from V and 7 bases from J, with 18 bases between. The CDR3 here is CASSDRINRVGNEQFF. CDR3 coding DNA: TGTGCCAGCAGTGACAGGATCAACAGGGTAGGTAATGAGCAGTTCTTC.

The rearrangement uses TRBV9 and TRBJ2-5; D is perhaps TRBD2 (7 bases). Trimming removed 1 base from V and 10 bases from J, with 20 bases in between. Germline-derived CDR1 and CDR2 are SGDLS and YYNGEE. The CDR3 has 15 residues. CDR3 amino acids: CASSVSGDFRGDQYF. In DNA, the CDR3 is TGTGCCAGCAGCGTATCAGGGGACTTTCGGGGGGACCAGTACTTC.

The sample holds one count of this clone. This CDR3 is also generated by other DNA sequences in the sample. This sequence joins TRBV18 and TRBJ2-1, with 10 bases lining up with TRBD1. V shed 6 bases, J shed 6 bases, and the junction held 8 bases outside the gene matches. The CDR3 spans 15 residues. In germline, CDR1 is KGHSH, CDR2 LQKENI. The CDR3 is CASSPRDRGGNEQFF. The CDR3 bases are TGTGCCAGCTCCCCAAGGGACAGGGGAGGCAATGAGCAGTTCTTC.

This clone was detected only once. The chain combines TRBV6-5 with TRBJ2-1; perhaps TRBD1 as D (5 bases). V dropped 5 bases and J dropped 1 base, with 9 bases sitting between them. Looked up from germline, CDR1 is MNHEY and CDR2 is SVGAGI. This CDR3 contains 14 residues. CDR3 residues: CASSADSSYNEQFF. DNA of the CDR3: TGTGCCAGCAGTGCCGACAGTTCCTACAATGAGCAGTTCTTC.

The sample holds many counts of this clone. The V call is TRBV10-3, the J call TRBJ1-3, with TRBD1 identical over 10 bases. Germline trimming cut 11 bases from V and 0 bases from J; bases unmatched to any gene: 13. The CDR3 extends over 17 amino acids. The V gene's germline CDR1 is ENHRY and CDR2 SYGVKD. This CDR3 is CAVRPGQGTYSGNTIYF. CDR3 sequence (DNA): TGTGCCGTCCGACCGGGACAGGGGACCTACTCTGGAAACACCATATATTTT.

The gene calls are TRBV27 and TRBJ1-5; 9 nucleotides match TRBD1. The CDR3 has 12 residues. The V segment lost 5 bases and the J segment 8 bases; nucleotides outside the gene matches: 1. The germline gives CDR1 MNHEY, CDR2 SMNVEV (reference sequence). The CDR3 sequence: CASSRQGEPQHF. The CDR3 nucleotides read TGTGCCAGCAGTCGACAGGGGGAGCCCCAGCATTTT.